The next 28 T cell receptor beta chains were all read from a single sample in a study of blood T cell repertoires in COVID-19. Method: immunoSEQ multiplex PCR; TCRdb's copy keeps in-frame clones and lacks some. The sample yields about 170,000 clones, less than 85% seen once. The sample taken for sequencing was PBMCs or T cells enriched from blood (not recorded which). The receptors here all came from a man over 45 who had recovered from COVID-19.

This sequence joins TRBV6-5 and TRBJ2-7, with a weak D call TRBD2 (7 bases). CDR1 and CDR2 from the germline V gene are MNHEY and SVGAGI. V gave up 8 bases and J gave up 1 base, with 15 bases separating them. The length of the CDR3 is 14 residues. The chain's CDR3 is CASWGGTSSYEQYF. DNA for the CDR3: TGTGCCAGCTGGGGGGGGACAAGTTCCTACGAGCAGTACTTC.

The gene calls are TRBV5-6 and TRBJ1-5; D may be TRBD1 (6 bases). The germline V gene encodes CDR1 SGHDT and CDR2 YYEEEE. Trimming pared 4 bases from V and 6 bases from J, leaving 11 bases between. This CDR3 region has 13 residues. The CDR3 here is CASSPNRAQPQHF. CDR3 coding DNA: TGTGCCAGCAGCCCGAACAGGGCTCAGCCCCAGCATTTT.

The V and J genes are TRBV18 and TRBJ2-1; D gene ambiguous. Germline-derived CDR1 and CDR2 are KGHSH and LQKENI. Trimming cost V 5 bases and J 1 base, with 12 bases left between them. The CDR3 contains 15 residues. CDR3 amino acids: CASSEVLASYNEQFF. CDR3 DNA sequence: TGTGCCAGCTCAGAAGTATTGGCATCCTACAATGAGCAGTTCTTC.

In this sample, this clone turned up a few times. The J gene is TRBJ1-2, the V gene TRBV24-1, with D perhaps TRBD1 (5 bases). Germline CDR1 reads KGHDR; CDR2 reads SFDVKD. Trimming removed 5 bases at V and 4 bases at J, with 13 bases between. The CDR3 extends over 14 amino acids. The chain's CDR3 is CATSGPGRGYGYTF. The CDR3 DNA sequence: TGTGCCACCAGTGGCCCCGGGAGGGGCTATGGCTACACCTTC.

The chain couples TRBV27 to TRBJ1-1, with a tentative D call TRBD1 (5 bases). CDR3 size: 13 residues. Germline loops: CDR1 MNHEY, CDR2 SMNVEV (reference sequence). The V and J ends lost 2 bases and 5 bases respectively, with 9 bases between them. The CDR3 loop is CASSLTGETEAFF. As DNA, the CDR3 is TGTGCCAGCAGTTTAACGGGGGAGACTGAAGCTTTCTTT.

This clone was observed a single time. This rearrangement joins TRBV2 to TRBJ1-2; 7 nucleotides line up with TRBD1. Germline V lookup: CDR1 SNHLY, CDR2 FYNNEI. The junction had 6 bases not matched to a gene; V was cut back by 4 bases and J by 4 bases. The CDR3 covers 14 residues. The CDR3: CASSVRGQSYGYTF. The CDR3 DNA follows: TGTGCCAGCAGTGTAAGGGGGCAGAGCTATGGCTACACCTTC.

This clone was seen more than once but under ten times. The chain combines TRBV9 with TRBJ2-3; 10 bases line up with TRBD2. V dropped 0 bases and J dropped 3; count of bases not matched to a gene: 4. The CDR3 consists of 16 residues. Germline CDR1 SGDLS, CDR2 YYNGEE. In DNA, the CDR3 is TGTGCCAGCAGCGTAGCTAGCGGGGGCGTTACAGATACGCAGTATTTT. Translated: CASSVASGGVTDTQYF. The whole variable domain, remainder taken from reference TRBV9 and TRBJ2-3, is DSGVTQTPKHLITATGQRVTLRCSPRSGDLSVYWYQQSLDQGLQFLIQYYNGEERAKGNILERFSAQQFPDLHSELNLSSLELGDSALYFCASSVASGGVTDTQYFGPGTRLTVL.

This clone occurred a few times. The rearrangement links TRBV6-4 to TRBJ2-3, with 7 bases lining up with TRBD2. With 8 bases clipped from V and 3 bases from J, the junction kept 5 bases outside the gene matches. The CDR3 loop spans 13 amino acids. The germline gives CDR1 MRHNA, CDR2 SNTAGT. The CDR3 nucleotides are TGTGCCAGCTCCGGGGGGACTACAGATACGCAGTATTTT. Protein product: CASSGGTTDTQYF.

This clone was recorded only once. V usage is TRBV28 and J usage is TRBJ1-2; 8 bases match TRBD1. V dropped 3 bases and J dropped 8; count of bases not matched to a gene: 8. There are 14 residues in the CDR3. Germline CDR1 reads MDHEN; CDR2 reads SYDVKM. Here the CDR3 DNA reads TGTGCCAGCAGTTTCGGACAGGGAATACGGGGCTACACCTTC. The encoded protein is CASSFGQGIRGYTF.

The chain employs TRBV3-1 (or the pseudogene TRBV3-2) and TRBJ2-5; 11 bases map to TRBD2. Germline V gene data show CDR1 as LGHDT and CDR2 as YNNKEL (reference sequence). The CDR3 length is 17 residues. The ends lost 1 base at V and 2 bases at J; junction bases unmatched: 6. CDR3 DNA sequence: TGTGCCAGCAGCCAAGGGGCTAGCGGGGGGTTTCAAGAGACCCAGTACTTC. This encodes CASSQGASGGFQETQYF.

The CDR3 is CASSPRRGSGGNQPQHF. The CDR3 DNA reads TGTGCCAGCAGTCCAAGACGGGGCTCGGGAGGCAATCAGCCCCAGCATTTT. The chain carries TRBV27 and TRBJ1-5; TRBD1 might be the D (5 bases). This CDR3 comprises 17 residues. The germline V gene encodes CDR1 MNHEY and CDR2 SMNVEV (reference sequence). V was clipped by 5 bases and J by 2 bases, with 19 bases between them.

The chain combines TRBV11-2 with TRBJ1-5; the D gene is possibly TRBD1 (5 bases). The length of the CDR3 is 18 residues. The V gene's germline CDR1 is SGHAT and CDR2 FQNNGV. V lost 1 base and J lost 0, with 16 bases in between. The CDR3 nucleotides read TGTGCCAGCAGCTTAGGTCGGGTTACAGGTGCTAGCAATCAGCCCCAGCATTTT. Translating gives CASSLGRVTGASNQPQHF.

This sequence joins TRBV7-9 and TRBJ1-2; D not certain. V was trimmed by 2 bases and J by 8 bases, leaving 9 bases between them. Germline V CDR1 and CDR2: SEHNR, FQNEAQ (reference sequence). This CDR3 contains 12 residues. In DNA, the CDR3 is TGTGCCAGCAGCTTACCCGGGAACGGCTACACCTTC. Translated: CASSLPGNGYTF.

This clone has only one observation. This chain connects TRBV5-1 to TRBJ2-6; 7 bases are a match to TRBD1. Losses at the gene ends were 4 bases for V and 2 bases for J; bases not matched to a gene: 3. The CDR3 covers 15 residues. CDR1 is SGHRS and CDR2 is YFSETQ in the germline V gene. The CDR3 here is CASSVGTAGANVLTF. CDR3 coding DNA: TGCGCCAGCAGCGTGGGGACAGCTGGGGCCAACGTCCTGACTTTC.

The rearrangement links TRBV10-3 to TRBJ2-2; D not certain. The V gene lost 2 bases and the J gene lost 6 bases, with 10 bases spanning the gap. This CDR3 is 14 amino acids long. From germline, CDR1 is ENHRY and CDR2 SYGVKD. The CDR3 sequence: CAISEERSSGELFF. The CDR3, as DNA: TGTGCCATCAGTGAGGAGAGAAGCTCCGGGGAGCTGTTTTTT.

The chain combines TRBV14 with TRBJ2-7, with D perhaps TRBD1 (5 bases). Germline V CDR1 and CDR2: SGHDN, FVKESK. Trimming took off 1 base at V and 1 base at J, with 11 bases between the two ends. The CDR3 is 15 amino acids. The CDR3 sequence is CASSQAQGNSYEQYF. The CDR3 DNA reads TGTGCCAGCAGCCAAGCGCAGGGAAATTCCTACGAGCAGTACTTC.

This rearrangement joins TRBV3-1 (or the pseudogene TRBV3-2) to TRBJ2-4; 9 bases are shared with TRBD1. Looked up from germline, CDR1 is LGHDT and CDR2 is YNNKEL (reference sequence). V lost 2 bases and J lost 6; bases outside the gene matches: 2. The CDR3 extends over 14 amino acids. The CDR3 region has the DNA TGTGCCAGCAGCCAACCGGGACAGGGAAACATTCAGTACTTC. Its translation is CASSQPGQGNIQYF.

This chain uses TRBV10-3 with TRBJ2-2; tentatively, D is TRBD1 (6 bases). The CDR3 sequence is 17 residues long. V was clipped by 0 bases and J by 6 bases, with 17 bases between them. Germline lookup yields CDR1 ENHRY and CDR2 SYGVKD. The CDR3, as DNA: TGTGCCATCAGTGAGTCTCCGGGACATCCGAGGGCCGGGGAGCTGTTTTTT. Its translation is CAISESPGHPRAGELFF.

This sequence joins TRBV12-3 or TRBV12-4 and TRBJ1-2; tentatively, D is TRBD1 (5 bases). V was pared by 5 bases and J by 6 bases, with 10 bases between. This CDR3 has 12 residues. The CDR3 nucleotides are TGTGCCAGCAGTCGACAGTACGATGGCTACACCTTC. Protein sequence: CASSRQYDGYTF.

This clone was detected only once. V usage is TRBV15 and J usage is TRBJ1-3; D possibly corresponds to TRBD1 (6 bases). Germline assignment: CDR1 LNHNV and CDR2 YYDKDF (reference sequence). The CDR3 contains 20 residues. Trimming took off 5 bases at V and 0 bases at J, with 26 bases between the two ends. The CDR3 coding sequence is TGTGCCACCAGCGGGGATCCGGGACACACAAACCCTCGCTCTGGAAACACCATATATTTT. Encoded protein: CATSGDPGHTNPRSGNTIYF.

This clone was detected once. CDR3 protein: CASSSIQRAGETQYF. The DNA for the CDR3 is TGTGCCAGCAGCTCAATACAGCGGGCAGGGGAGACCCAGTACTTC. V gene TRBV7-8 combines with J gene TRBJ2-5; a possible D gene is TRBD2 (6 bases). CDR1 SGHVS and CDR2 FQNEAQ come from the germline V gene. The germline V and J ends were trimmed by 4 bases and 5 bases, with 17 bases remaining between them. CDR3 size: 15 residues. Complete variable domain (other parts from reference TRBV7-8 and TRBJ2-5): GAGVSQSPRYKVAKRGQDVALRCDPISGHVSLFWYQQALGQGPEFLTYFQNEAQLDKSGLPSDRFFAERPEGSVSTLKIQRTQQEDSAVYLCASSSIQRAGETQYFGPGTRLLVL.

V gene TRBV3-1 (or the pseudogene TRBV3-2) combines with J gene TRBJ1-6; no clear D. The CDR3 runs 13 residues. Trimming removed 1 base at V and 10 bases at J, with 8 bases between. Germline CDR1 is LGHDT and CDR2 is YNNKEL (reference sequence). In DNA, the CDR3 is TGTGCCAGCAGCCAAGGTTCCAGATCACCCCTCCACTTT. It encodes CASSQGSRSPLHF.

On this clone: Other DNA sequences in this specimen translate into the identical CDR3. The V and J genes are TRBV19 and TRBJ2-4, with 9 nucleotides matching TRBD1. Germline CDR1 reads LNHDA; CDR2 reads SQIVND (reference sequence). Trimming took 1 base from V and 1 from J; bases not matched to a gene: 2. This CDR3 has 16 amino acids. CDR3 amino acids: CASSIVGTGAKNIQYF. The CDR3 DNA reads TGTGCCAGTAGTATAGTGGGGACAGGGGCCAAAAACATTCAGTACTTC.

The chain couples TRBV6-1 to TRBJ1-3; 7 bases are shared with TRBD1. After removal of 3 bases from V and 0 bases from J, the junction contained 5 bases not matched to a gene. Germline CDR1 is MNHNS and CDR2 is SASEGT. This CDR3 comprises 16 residues. The CDR3 coding sequence is TGTGCCAGCAGTGAGTCCACAGGGGACTCTGGAAACACCATATATTTT. The encoded protein is CASSESTGDSGNTIYF.

This sequence joins TRBV30 and TRBJ2-1; 7 bases agree with TRBD2. The V segment lost 5 bases and the J segment 0 bases; nucleotides outside the gene matches: 1. Germline V lookup: CDR1 GTSNPN, CDR2 SVGIG (reference sequence). The CDR3 totals 13 residues. CDR3 in amino acids: CAWRGDSYNEQFF. CDR3 in DNA: TGTGCCTGGCGGGGGGACTCCTACAATGAGCAGTTCTTC.

The CDR3 sequence: CASSEFRTGGNSPLHF. The CDR3 region has the DNA TGTGCCAGCAGTGAATTCCGGACAGGGGGGAATTCACCCCTCCACTTT. The J gene is TRBJ1-6, the V gene TRBV25-1; TRBD1 matches at 10 bases. This CDR3 has 16 amino acids. Looked up from germline, CDR1 is MGHDK and CDR2 is SYGVNS. The ends lost 1 base at V and 7 bases at J; junction bases unmatched: 4.

The V and J genes are TRBV6-5 and TRBJ2-7, with TRBD2 matching 9 bases. Germline CDR1 is MNHEY and CDR2 is SVGAGI. The CDR3 covers 15 residues. The V segment lost 6 bases and the J segment 3 bases; nucleotides outside the gene matches: 9. The CDR3 sequence is CASRPRLAALYEQYF. Here the CDR3 DNA reads TGTGCCAGCAGACCACGACTAGCGGCACTCTACGAGCAGTACTTC.

V is TRBV11-1 and J is TRBJ2-5; tentatively, D is TRBD1 (6 bases). Trimming took off 3 bases at V and 4 bases at J, with 12 bases between the two ends. Germline CDR1 SGHAT, CDR2 FQDESV (reference sequence). CDR3 length equals 14 residues. The CDR3 region has the DNA TGTGCCAGCAGCTTCCGGGACATTAGAGAGACCCAGTACTTC. Translated, it gives CASSFRDIRETQYF.